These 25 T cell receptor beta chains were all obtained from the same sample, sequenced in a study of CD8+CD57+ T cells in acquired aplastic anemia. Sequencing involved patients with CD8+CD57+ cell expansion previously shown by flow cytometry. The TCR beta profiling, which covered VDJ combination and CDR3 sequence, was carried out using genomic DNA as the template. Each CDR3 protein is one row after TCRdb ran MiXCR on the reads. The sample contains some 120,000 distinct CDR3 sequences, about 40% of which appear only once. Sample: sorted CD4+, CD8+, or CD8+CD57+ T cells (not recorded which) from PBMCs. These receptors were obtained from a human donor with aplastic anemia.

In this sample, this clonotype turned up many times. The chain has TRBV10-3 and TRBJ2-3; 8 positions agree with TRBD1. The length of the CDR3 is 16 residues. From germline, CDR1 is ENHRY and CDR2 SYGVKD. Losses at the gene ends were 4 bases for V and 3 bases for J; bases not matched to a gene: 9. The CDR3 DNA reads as TGTGCCATCAGTGCCCTTCAGGGGGCGCCTACAGATACGCAGTATTTT. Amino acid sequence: CAISALQGAPTDTQYF.

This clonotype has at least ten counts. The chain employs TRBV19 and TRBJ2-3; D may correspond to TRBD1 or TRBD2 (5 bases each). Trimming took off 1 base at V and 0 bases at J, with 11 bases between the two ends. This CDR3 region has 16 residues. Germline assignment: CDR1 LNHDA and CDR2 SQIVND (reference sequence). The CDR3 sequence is CASSIGLWGSTDTQYF. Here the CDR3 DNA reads TGTGCCAGTAGTATAGGGTTGTGGGGGAGCACAGATACGCAGTATTTT.

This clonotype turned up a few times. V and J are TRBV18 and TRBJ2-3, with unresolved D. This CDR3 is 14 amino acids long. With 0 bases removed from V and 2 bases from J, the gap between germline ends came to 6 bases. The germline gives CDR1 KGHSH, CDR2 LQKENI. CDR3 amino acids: CASSPPSHTDTQYF. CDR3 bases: TGTGCCAGCTCACCACCATCTCACACAGATACGCAGTATTTT.

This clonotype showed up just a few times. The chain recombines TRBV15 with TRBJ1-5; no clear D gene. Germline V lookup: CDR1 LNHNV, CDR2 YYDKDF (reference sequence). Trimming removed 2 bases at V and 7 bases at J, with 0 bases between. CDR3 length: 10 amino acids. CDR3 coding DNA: TGTGCCACCAGCAGACAGCCCCAGCATTTT. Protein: CATSRQPQHF.

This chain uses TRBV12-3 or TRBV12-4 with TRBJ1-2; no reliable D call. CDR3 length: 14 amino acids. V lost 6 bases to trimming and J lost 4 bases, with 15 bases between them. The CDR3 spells CASSPGITVYGYTF. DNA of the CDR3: TGTGCCAGCAGCCCGGGTATTACCGTCTATGGCTACACCTTC.

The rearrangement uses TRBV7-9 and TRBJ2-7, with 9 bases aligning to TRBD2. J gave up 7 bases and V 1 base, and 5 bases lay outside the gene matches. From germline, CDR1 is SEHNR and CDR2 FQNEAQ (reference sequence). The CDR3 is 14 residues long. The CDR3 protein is CASSLGLLAGEQYV. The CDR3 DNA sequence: TGTGCCAGCAGCTTAGGGCTTCTAGCGGGGGAGCAGTACGTC.

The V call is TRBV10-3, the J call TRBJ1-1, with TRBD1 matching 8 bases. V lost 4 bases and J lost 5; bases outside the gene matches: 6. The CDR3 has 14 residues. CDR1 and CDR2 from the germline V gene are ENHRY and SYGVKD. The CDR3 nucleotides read TGTGCCATCAGTGGCCAGACAGGGGAAACTGAAGCTTTCTTT. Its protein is CAISGQTGETEAFF.

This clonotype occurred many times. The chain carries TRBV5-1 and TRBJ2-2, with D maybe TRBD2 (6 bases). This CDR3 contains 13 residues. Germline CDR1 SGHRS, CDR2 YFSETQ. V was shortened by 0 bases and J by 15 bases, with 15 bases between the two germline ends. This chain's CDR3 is CASSLDPLGRVFF. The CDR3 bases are TGCGCCAGCAGCTTGGACCCACTCGGGAGAGTGTTTTTT. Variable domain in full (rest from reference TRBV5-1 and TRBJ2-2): KAGVTQTPRYLIKTRGQQVTLSCSPISGHRSVSWYQQTPGQGLQFLFEYFSETQRNKGNFPGRFSGRQFSNSRSEMNVSTLELGDSALYLCASSLDPLGRVFFGEGSRLTVL.

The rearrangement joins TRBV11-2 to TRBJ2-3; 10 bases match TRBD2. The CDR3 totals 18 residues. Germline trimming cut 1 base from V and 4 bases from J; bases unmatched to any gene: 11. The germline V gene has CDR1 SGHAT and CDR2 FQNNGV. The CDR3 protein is CASSLVGASGGRADTQYF. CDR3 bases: TGTGCCAGCAGCTTAGTGGGGGCTAGCGGGGGAAGGGCAGATACGCAGTATTTT.

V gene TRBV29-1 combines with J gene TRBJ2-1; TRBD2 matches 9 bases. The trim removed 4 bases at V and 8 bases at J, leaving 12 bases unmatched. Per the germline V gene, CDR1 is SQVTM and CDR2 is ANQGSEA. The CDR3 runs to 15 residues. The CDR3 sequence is CSVVQLAGPGHEQFF. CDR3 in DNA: TGCAGCGTTGTACAGCTAGCGGGACCGGGACATGAGCAGTTCTTC.

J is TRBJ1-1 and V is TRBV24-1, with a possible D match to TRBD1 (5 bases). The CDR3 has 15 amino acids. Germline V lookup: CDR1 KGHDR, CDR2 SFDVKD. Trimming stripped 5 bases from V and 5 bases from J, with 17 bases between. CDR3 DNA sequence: TGTGCCACCAGTGCTAGGAGCGGGGGGAGAACTGAAGCTTTCTTT. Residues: CATSARSGGRTEAFF.

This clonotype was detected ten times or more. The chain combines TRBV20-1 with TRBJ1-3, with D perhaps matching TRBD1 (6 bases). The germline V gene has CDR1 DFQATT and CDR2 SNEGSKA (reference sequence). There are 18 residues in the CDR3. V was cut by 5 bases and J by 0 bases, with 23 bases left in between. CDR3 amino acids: CSALGWGAYESSGNTIYF. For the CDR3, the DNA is TGCAGTGCTCTAGGGTGGGGGGCCTACGAGAGCTCTGGAAACACCATATATTTT.

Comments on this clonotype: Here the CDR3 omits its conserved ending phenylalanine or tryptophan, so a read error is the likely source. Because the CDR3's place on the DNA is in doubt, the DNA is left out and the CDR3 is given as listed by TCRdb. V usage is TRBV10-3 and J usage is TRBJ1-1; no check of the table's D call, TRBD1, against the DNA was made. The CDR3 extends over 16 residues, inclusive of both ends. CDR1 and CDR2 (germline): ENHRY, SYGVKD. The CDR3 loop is CATEKQTGTMNTEAFL.

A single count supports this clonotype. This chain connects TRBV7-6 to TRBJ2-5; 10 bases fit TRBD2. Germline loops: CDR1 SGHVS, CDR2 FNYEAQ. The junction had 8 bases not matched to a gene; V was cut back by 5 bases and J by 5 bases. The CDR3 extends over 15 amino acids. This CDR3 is CASSPGTSVGETQYF. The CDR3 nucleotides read TGTGCCAGCAGCCCCGGGACTAGCGTTGGGGAGACCCAGTACTTC.

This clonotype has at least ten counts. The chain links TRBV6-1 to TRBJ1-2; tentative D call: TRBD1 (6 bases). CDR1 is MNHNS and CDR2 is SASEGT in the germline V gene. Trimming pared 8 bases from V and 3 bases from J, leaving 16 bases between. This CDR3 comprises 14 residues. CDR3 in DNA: TGTGCCAGCCGTCTCAACGGACAGTACTATGGCTACACCTTC. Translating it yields CASRLNGQYYGYTF.

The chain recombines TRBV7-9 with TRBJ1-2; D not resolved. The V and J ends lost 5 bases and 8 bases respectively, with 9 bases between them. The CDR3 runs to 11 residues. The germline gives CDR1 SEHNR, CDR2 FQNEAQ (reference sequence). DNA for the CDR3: TGTGCCAGCAGCGAGATTGGAGGCTACACCTTC. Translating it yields CASSEIGGYTF.

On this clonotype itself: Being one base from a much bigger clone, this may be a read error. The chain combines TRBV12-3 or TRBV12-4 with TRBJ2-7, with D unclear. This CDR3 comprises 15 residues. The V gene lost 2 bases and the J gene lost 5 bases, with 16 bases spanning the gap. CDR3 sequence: CASSLWTAGDDEQYV. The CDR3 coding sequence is TGTGCCAGCAGTTTATGGACGGCCGGTGATGACGAGCAGTACGTC.

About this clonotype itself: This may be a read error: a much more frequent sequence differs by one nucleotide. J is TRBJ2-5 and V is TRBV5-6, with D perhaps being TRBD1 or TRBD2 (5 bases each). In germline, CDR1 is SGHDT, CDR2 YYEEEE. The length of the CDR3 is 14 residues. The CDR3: CASSFQQGDETRYF. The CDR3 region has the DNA TGTGCCAGCAGCTTCCAGCAGGGAGATGAGACCCGGTACTTC. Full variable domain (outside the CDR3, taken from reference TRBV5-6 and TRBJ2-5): DAGVTQSPTHLIKTRGQQVTLRCSPKSGHDTVSWYQQALGQGPQFIFQYYEEEERQRGNFPDRFSGHQFPNYSSELNVNALLLGDSALYLCASSFQQGDETRYFGPGTRLLVL.

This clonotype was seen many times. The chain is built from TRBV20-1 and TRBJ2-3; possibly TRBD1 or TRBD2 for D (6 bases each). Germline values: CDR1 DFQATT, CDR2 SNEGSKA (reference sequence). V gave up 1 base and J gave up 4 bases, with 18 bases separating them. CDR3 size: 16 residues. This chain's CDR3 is CSARGLGGPGADTQYF. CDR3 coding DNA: TGCAGTGCTAGAGGTTTGGGGGGCCCCGGCGCAGATACGCAGTATTTT.

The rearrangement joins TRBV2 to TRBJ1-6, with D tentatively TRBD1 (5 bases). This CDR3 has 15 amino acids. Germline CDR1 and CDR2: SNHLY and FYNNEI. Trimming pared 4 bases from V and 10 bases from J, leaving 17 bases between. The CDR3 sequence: CASSAWDGAGSPLHF. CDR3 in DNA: TGTGCCAGCAGTGCCTGGGACGGGGCAGGGTCACCCCTCCACTTT.

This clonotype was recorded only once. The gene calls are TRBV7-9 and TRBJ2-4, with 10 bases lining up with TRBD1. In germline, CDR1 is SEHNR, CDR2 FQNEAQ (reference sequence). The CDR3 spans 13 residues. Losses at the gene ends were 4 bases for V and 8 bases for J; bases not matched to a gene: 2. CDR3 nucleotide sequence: TGTGCCAGCAGCTCAGGGACAGGGGACATTCAGTACTTC. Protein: CASSSGTGDIQYF.

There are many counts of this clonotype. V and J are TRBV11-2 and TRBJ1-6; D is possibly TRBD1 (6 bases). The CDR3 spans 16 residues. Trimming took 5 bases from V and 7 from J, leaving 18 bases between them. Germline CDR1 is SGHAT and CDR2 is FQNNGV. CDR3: CASSPLRGGLNSPLHF. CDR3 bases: TGTGCCAGCAGCCCCCTCCGAGGGGGTTTGAATTCACCCCTCCACTTT.

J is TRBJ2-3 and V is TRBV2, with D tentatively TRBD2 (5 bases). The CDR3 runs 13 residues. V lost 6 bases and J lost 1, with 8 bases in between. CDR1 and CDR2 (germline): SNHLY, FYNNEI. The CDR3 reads CASRGGRTDTQYF. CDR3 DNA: TGTGCCAGCAGAGGCGGGCGCACAGATACGCAGTATTTT.

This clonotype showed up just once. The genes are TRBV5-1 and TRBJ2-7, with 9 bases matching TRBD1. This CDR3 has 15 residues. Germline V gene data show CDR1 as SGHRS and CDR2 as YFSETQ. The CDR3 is CAGSLGQGGSYEQYV. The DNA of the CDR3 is TGCGCCGGCAGCTTGGGACAGGGCGGATCCTACGAGCAGTACGTC.

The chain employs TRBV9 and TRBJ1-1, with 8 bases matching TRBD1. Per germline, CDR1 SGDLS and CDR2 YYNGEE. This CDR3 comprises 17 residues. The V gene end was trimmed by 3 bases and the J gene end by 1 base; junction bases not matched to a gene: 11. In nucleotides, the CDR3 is TGTGCCAGCAGCGCCTCCGGGACAGGTAATTCGAACACTGAAGCTTTCTTT. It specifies CASSASGTGNSNTEAFF. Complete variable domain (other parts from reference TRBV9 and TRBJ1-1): DSGVTQTPKHLITATGQRVTLRCSPRSGDLSVYWYQQSLDQGLQFLIQYYNGEERAKGNILERFSAQQFPDLHSELNLSSLELGDSALYFCASSASGTGNSNTEAFFGQGTRLTVV.